This entry concerns a single TCR beta chain. The protocol was immunoSEQ multiplex PCR, while the TCRdb copy is restricted to in-frame clones and leaves out a portion. The sample lists around 95,000 clones, around 87% occurring once. CDR1 is MNHEY and CDR2 is SVGEGT in the germline V gene. Trimming at V came to 6 bases and at J to 2 bases, leaving 5 bases not matched to a gene. The CDR3 contains 15 residues. The data were obtained in a study of T cell responses to AZD1222 COVID-19 vaccine. The gene calls are TRBV6-2 or TRBV6-3 and TRBJ1-5; 9 positions match TRBD1. Specimen: peripheral blood, collected on day 0 of AZD1222 vaccination. The clonotype comes from an adult in good health. CDR3 amino acids: CASSPTGGRNQPQHF. CDR3 bases: TGTGCCAGCAGCCCGACAGGGGGTCGCAATCAGCCCCAGCATTTT.